This T cell receptor (beta chain) was captured in a study of brain metastases from non-small cell lung cancer. Whole-study findings and limits: T-cell clones appeared expanded in approximately 58% of brain metastases relative to matched primary tumors. T-cell infiltration was lower in brain metastases than primaries (P < 0.001).

Germline V CDR1 and CDR2: MDHEN, SYDVKM. The CDR3 length is 12 residues. With 1 base removed from V and 5 bases from J, the gap between germline ends came to 4 bases. TCRdb keeps only in-frame clones here, not all; method: immunoSEQ multiplex PCR. The repertoire holds 2,800 or so clones, with roughly four fifths as singletons. With respect to this clone: Antigen unknown.

Material: primary lung tumor tissue. The rearrangement uses TRBV28 and TRBJ2-3; D remains ambiguous. The clonotype comes from a donor at least 40 years old with non-small cell lung cancer. In DNA form, the CDR3 reads TGTGCCAGCAGTTTATCCGGAGATACGCAGTATTTT. Protein sequence: CASSLSGDTQYF. Variable domain in full (rest from reference TRBV28 and TRBJ2-3): DVKVTQSSRYLVKRTGEKVFLECVQDMDHENMFWYRQDPGLGLRLIYFSYDVKMKEKGDIPEGYSVSREKKERFSLILESASTNQTSMYLCASSLSGDTQYFGPGTRLTVL.